The next 11 T cell receptor beta chains were all read from a single sample in a study of control samples from healthy donors and cancer patients. Only in-frame clones appear in the TCRdb table, and some are missing; sequencing was by immunoSEQ multiplex PCR. Among about 79,000 clones, approximately 93% were seen once, and the ten largest hold over 0.95%. The sequenced material came from PBMCs. The receptors originated from a woman between 40 and 50 years old with lung cancer.

The J gene is TRBJ2-1, the V gene TRBV9; unclear D gene. V lost 1 base and J lost 6, with 14 bases in between. Germline CDR1 reads SGDLS; CDR2 reads YYNGEE. The CDR3 extends over 15 amino acids. The CDR3 coding sequence is TGTGCCAGCAGCGTACAAGACTCGTACGGCAATGAGCAGTTCTTC. Protein: CASSVQDSYGNEQFF.

The chain employs TRBV3-1 (or the pseudogene TRBV3-2) and TRBJ1-2; the D is unclear. The CDR3 sequence is 13 residues long. Germline assignment: CDR1 LGHDT and CDR2 YNNKEL (reference sequence). V lost 2 bases and J lost 8, with 12 bases in between. The DNA for the CDR3 is TGTGCCAGCAGCCAATGGGCCGCGGGCGGCTACACCTTC. It translates to CASSQWAAGGYTF.

V and J are TRBV9 and TRBJ2-1; no reliable D call. There are 15 residues in the CDR3. The V gene's germline CDR1 is SGDLS and CDR2 YYNGEE. Trimming cost V 3 bases and J 7 bases, with 17 bases left between them. This CDR3 is CASSDATRWENEQFF. For the CDR3, the DNA is TGTGCCAGCAGCGACGCCACCCGGTGGGAAAATGAGCAGTTCTTC.

This clone was recorded only once. The rearrangement joins TRBV5-6 to TRBJ1-6, with 7 bases fitting TRBD1. CDR3 length: 14 amino acids. Germline assignment: CDR1 SGHDT and CDR2 YYEEEE. V shed 2 bases and J 7 bases; nucleotides not matched to a gene: 3. CDR3 sequence reads: CASSFTGENSPLHF. DNA of the CDR3: TGTGCCAGCAGCTTCACAGGGGAGAATTCACCCCTCCACTTT. Looking up the rest from reference TRBV5-6 and TRBJ1-6 gives the full variable domain: DAGVTQSPTHLIKTRGQQVTLRCSPKSGHDTVSWYQQALGQGPQFIFQYYEEEERQRGNFPDRFSGHQFPNYSSELNVNALLLGDSALYLCASSFTGENSPLHFGNGTRLTVT.

The genes are TRBV28 and TRBJ1-6; D gene uncertain. Looked up from germline, CDR1 is MDHEN and CDR2 is SYDVKM. CDR3 length: 13 residues. The V end lost 5 bases, the J end lost 5 bases, and 7 bases lay between the germline ends. In DNA form, the CDR3 reads TGTGCCAGCAGTCTCCTTAATAATTCACCCCTCCACTTT. This translates into CASSLLNNSPLHF.

This rearrangement joins TRBV15 to TRBJ1-5; 8 nucleotides align to TRBD1. Germline assignment: CDR1 LNHNV and CDR2 YYDKDF (reference sequence). This CDR3 is 16 amino acids long. With 5 bases clipped from V and 6 bases from J, the junction kept 12 bases outside the gene matches. The CDR3 reads CATSPQKIQGGQPQHF. For the CDR3, the DNA is TGTGCCACCAGCCCCCAAAAGATACAGGGGGGTCAGCCCCAGCATTTT.

The chain employs TRBV18 and TRBJ2-3; perhaps TRBD2 as D (5 bases). Trimming took off 6 bases at V and 1 base at J, with 11 bases between the two ends. This CDR3 is 14 amino acids long. Looked up from germline, CDR1 is KGHSH and CDR2 is LQKENI. Written as DNA, the CDR3 is TGTGCCAGCTCCGCCGGGATCGGCACAGATACGCAGTATTTT. This translates into CASSAGIGTDTQYF.

The V and J genes are TRBV19 and TRBJ1-1; D is undetermined. From germline, CDR1 is LNHDA and CDR2 SQIVND (reference sequence). CDR3 length: 16 amino acids. Trimming pared 3 bases from V and 2 bases from J, leaving 16 bases between. DNA of the CDR3: TGTGCCAGTAGTATGGGAACAATAACCGTAAACACTGAAGCTTTCTTT. Translated: CASSMGTITVNTEAFF.

For the CDR3, the DNA is TGCGCCAGCAGCTGGGACAGGGGCCCCTACGAGCAGTACTTC. This sequence encodes CASSWDRGPYEQYF. The gene calls are TRBV5-1 and TRBJ2-7; 10 nucleotides agree with TRBD1. CDR3 length equals 14 residues. Germline V gene lookup returns CDR1 SGHRS and CDR2 YFSETQ. With 3 bases clipped from V and 2 bases from J, the junction kept 2 bases outside the gene matches.

This chain connects TRBV9 to TRBJ2-1; 11 bases line up with TRBD2. The CDR3 runs to 15 residues. Germline V gives CDR1 SGDLS, CDR2 YYNGEE. The trim removed 3 bases at V and 3 bases at J, leaving 2 bases unmatched. The CDR3 loop reads CASSGTSGGYNEQFF. DNA for the CDR3: TGTGCCAGCAGCGGAACTAGCGGGGGCTACAATGAGCAGTTCTTC.

The chain uses TRBV11-2 and TRBJ1-1; D unresolved. With 1 base removed from V and 1 base from J, the gap between germline ends came to 10 bases. Germline assignment: CDR1 SGHAT and CDR2 FQNNGV. The CDR3 sequence is 15 residues long. The CDR3 DNA follows: TGTGCCAGCAGCTTAGGCCCTTCGGGGAACACTGAAGCTTTCTTT. It is translated as CASSLGPSGNTEAFF.